The 18 T cell receptor beta chains in this list originate from one sample, sequenced in a study of CD8 T cells in Susac syndrome. Roughly 0.5 to 1 ug RNA was reverse transcribed with random hexamers. One entry per CDR3 protein results from TCRdb running MiXCR on the immunoSEQ multiplex PCR reads. The sample includes roughly 190,000 distinct CDR3 sequences, more than 85% of them seen just once. Material: CD4+ T cells from PBMCs. These receptors were obtained from a human donor with Susac syndrome.

The rearrangement joins TRBV9 to TRBJ2-1; no definite D call. This CDR3 has 15 residues. CDR1 and CDR2 (germline): SGDLS, YYNGEE. V shed 3 bases and J shed 3 bases, with 13 bases lying between them. CDR3 bases: TGTGCCAGCAGCGCCTTAGATAACGACTACAATGAGCAGTTCTTC. It specifies CASSALDNDYNEQFF.

This clonotype was detected a few times. The gene calls are TRBV11-2 and TRBJ2-5; 12 positions agree with TRBD2. The V and J ends lost 4 bases and 7 bases, in that order; junction bases with no gene match: 7. CDR1 is SGHAT, CDR2 FQNNGV, per germline. CDR3 length equals 15 residues. The CDR3 DNA follows: TGTGCCAGCAGCTCGACTAGCGGGAGTGTTAGGACCCAGTACTTC. Protein product: CASSSTSGSVRTQYF.

The genes are TRBV5-5 and TRBJ1-5; D possibly corresponds to TRBD1 (5 bases). The length of the CDR3 is 14 residues. Germline CDR1 SGHKS, CDR2 YYEKEE (reference sequence). With 2 bases removed from V and 5 bases from J, the gap between germline ends came to 11 bases. The CDR3 DNA sequence: TGTGCCAGCAGCTTATGGTTGGGGGATCAGCCCCAGCATTTT. It translates to CASSLWLGDQPQHF.

The chain couples TRBV3-1 to TRBJ1-1; 11 bases are a match to TRBD1. From germline, CDR1 is LGHDT and CDR2 YNNKEL (reference sequence). The CDR3 has 16 residues. Losses at the gene ends were 3 bases for V and 3 bases for J; bases not matched to a gene: 6. The CDR3: CASSQGQGGTYTEAFF. The CDR3 DNA reads as TGTGCCAGCAGCCAGGGACAGGGGGGGACCTACACTGAAGCTTTCTTT.

This chain uses TRBV30 with TRBJ1-1; no firm D call. CDR1 and CDR2 (germline): GTSNPN, SVGIG (reference sequence). The CDR3 is 13 residues long. The V end was cut by 4 bases, the J end by 1 base, with 10 bases between. CDR3 sequence reads: CAWTAQENTEAFF. The CDR3 nucleotides are TGTGCCTGGACGGCGCAGGAGAACACTGAAGCTTTCTTT. The full variable domain, its missing parts supplied by reference TRBV30 and TRBJ1-1, is SQTIHQWPATLVQPVGSPLSLECTVEGTSNPNLYWYRQAAGRGLQLLFYSVGIGQISSEVPQNLSASRPQDRQFILSSKKLLLSDSGFYLCAWTAQENTEAFFGQGTRLTVV.

The rearrangement links TRBV10-3 to TRBJ2-7, with D possibly TRBD1 on 6 matching bases. Trimming pared 5 bases from V and 6 bases from J, leaving 17 bases between. The CDR3 spans 14 residues. In germline, CDR1 is ENHRY, CDR2 SYGVKD. CDR3 amino acids: CAISTSTGSGEQYF. The CDR3 bases are TGTGCCATCAGTACTTCTACAGGGTCCGGCGAGCAGTACTTC.

J is TRBJ1-6 and V is TRBV30; 9 bases align to TRBD1. Germline assignment: CDR1 GTSNPN and CDR2 SVGIG (reference sequence). This CDR3 has 23 amino acids. The V and J ends lost 3 bases and 2 bases, in that order; junction bases with no gene match: 26. The CDR3 sequence: CAWRNKRAILGQGPVPYNSPLHF. CDR3 DNA: TGTGCCTGGAGGAATAAAAGAGCTATTTTGGGACAGGGACCGGTCCCCTATAATTCACCCCTCCACTTT.

This chain links TRBV18 with TRBJ1-6; D ambiguous. In germline, CDR1 is KGHSH, CDR2 LQKENI. V was trimmed by 2 bases and J by 0 bases, leaving 8 bases between them. The CDR3 runs 16 residues. CDR3 bases: TGTGCCAGCTCACCAGCGCCTAGCTCCTATAATTCACCCCTCCACTTT. Residues: CASSPAPSSYNSPLHF.

The rearrangement uses TRBV21-1 and TRBJ2-1; the table assigns TRBD2, which was not confirmed against the DNA. TRBV21-1 is labeled a pseudogene. The CDR3 runs to 20 residues. This CDR3 reads CASSKTHPGLAGGPLHEQFF. Written as DNA, the CDR3 is TGTGCCAGCAGCAAAACCCATCCGGGACTAGCGGGAGGTCCGTTACATGAGCAGTTCTTC.

This chain links TRBV29-1 with TRBJ2-1; tentative D call: TRBD1 (6 bases). V dropped 4 bases and J dropped 9 bases, with 13 bases sitting between them. Per germline, CDR1 SQVTM and CDR2 ANQGSEA. The CDR3 sequence is 12 residues long. The CDR3 DNA follows: TGCAGCGTTGTCAGGACAGATGGTGAGCAGTTCTTC. Translating gives CSVVRTDGEQFF.

This chain joins TRBV4-2 and TRBJ2-1; D might be TRBD1 (6 bases). V lost 0 bases to trimming and J lost 8 bases, with 11 bases between them. Looked up from germline, CDR1 is LGHNA and CDR2 is YNFKEQ. This CDR3 is built from 14 residues. The DNA of the CDR3 is TGTGCCAGCAGCCAAGAACAGGGCTCGGATGAGCAGTTCTTC. This gives the protein CASSQEQGSDEQFF.

The chain couples TRBV6-5 to TRBJ2-6; possible D gene TRBD1, 6 bases. The germline V gene encodes CDR1 MNHEY and CDR2 SVGAGI. There are 19 residues in the CDR3. Deletions cut 1 base from V and 0 bases from J, with 16 bases between. CDR3 nucleotide sequence: TGTGCCAGCAGTTACTTAACAGGGCTTCAGGGCTCTGGGGCCAACGTCCTGACTTTC. It is translated as CASSYLTGLQGSGANVLTF.

This chain joins TRBV5-1 and TRBJ2-7; D is unclear. This CDR3 has 18 amino acids. Per the germline V gene, CDR1 is SGHRS and CDR2 is YFSETQ. V dropped 2 bases and J dropped 0 bases, with 21 bases sitting between them. CDR3 loop: CASSFSSWVRASSYEQYF. CDR3 sequence (DNA): TGCGCCAGCAGCTTCAGTTCGTGGGTTCGTGCGAGCTCCTACGAGCAGTACTTC.

This clonotype was detected only a few times. J is TRBJ2-2 and V is TRBV5-1, with a tentative D call TRBD2 (6 bases). This CDR3 is built from 15 residues. Trimming shortened V by 0 bases and J by 7 bases, and 13 bases separated the two germline ends. Germline values: CDR1 SGHRS, CDR2 YFSETQ. CDR3 in DNA: TGCGCCAGCAGCTTGGATGGTCGGGGGAGCGGGGAGCTGTTTTTT. This translates into CASSLDGRGSGELFF.

The rearrangement joins TRBV18 to TRBJ1-1; D unresolved. From germline, CDR1 is KGHSH and CDR2 LQKENI. V was pared by 4 bases and J by 5 bases, with 20 bases between. There are 16 residues in the CDR3. The CDR3 DNA follows: TGTGCCAGCTCACGTAAGGGTAACGAGAACGGGACTGAAGCTTTCTTT. Protein: CASSRKGNENGTEAFF.

The J gene is TRBJ2-1, the V gene TRBV2, with 9 bases matching TRBD2. The CDR3 is made up of 15 amino acids. Unmatched junction bases numbered 6, after V lost 4 bases and J lost 5 bases. Germline CDR1 is SNHLY and CDR2 is FYNNEI. CDR3: CASSAGLAPNNEQFF. The DNA of the CDR3 is TGTGCCAGCAGTGCGGGACTAGCACCGAACAATGAGCAGTTCTTC.

The chain joins TRBV4-1 to TRBJ2-1; 10 nucleotides agree with TRBD2. CDR3 length equals 16 residues. V gave up 2 bases and J gave up 4 bases; unmatched junction bases: 5. Germline CDR1 and CDR2: MGHRA and YSYEKL. CDR3 sequence (DNA): TGCGCCAGCAGCCAATCTACTAGCGGGGCGTACAATGAGCAGTTCTTC. As protein: CASSQSTSGAYNEQFF.

This chain connects TRBV29-1 to TRBJ2-7, with 8 bases identical to TRBD2. The CDR3 has 13 amino acids. From germline, CDR1 is SQVTM and CDR2 ANQGSEA. Unmatched junction bases numbered 3, after V lost 5 bases and J lost 0 bases. CDR3 nucleotides: TGCAGCGTTCCGGGAGGGAGCTCCTACGAGCAGTACTTC. Encoded protein: CSVPGGSSYEQYF.